Presented here are 13 T cell receptor beta chains from one specimen sequenced in a study of neurological immune-mediated disorders. TCRdb re-called the 5' RACE reads with MiXCR, one entry per CDR3 protein. The sample yields about 84,000 distinct CDR3 sequences, about a tenth seen once. The sequencing sample was made of PBMCs. All receptors come from a man in his forties or fifties in good health.

This clonotype has at least ten counts. The rearrangement joins TRBV7-2 to TRBJ2-2; 7 nucleotides align to TRBD2. Per the germline V gene, CDR1 is SGHTA and CDR2 is FQGNSA. V lost 7 bases and J lost 4; bases outside the gene matches: 3. The CDR3 contains 13 residues. The CDR3 sequence: CASKRDFTGELFF. The CDR3 nucleotides read TGTGCCAGCAAGCGGGATTTCACCGGGGAGCTGTTTTTT.

This clonotype was detected ten times or more. The rearrangement links TRBV6-6 to TRBJ2-5; no firm D call. Trimming removed 0 bases from V and 3 bases from J, with 8 bases in between. The CDR3 is 14 residues long. The V gene's germline CDR1 is MNHNY and CDR2 SVGAGI (reference sequence). This CDR3 reads CASSYSSAKETQYF. CDR3 sequence (DNA): TGTGCCAGCAGTTACTCGTCGGCGAAAGAGACCCAGTACTTC.

The table lists this clonotype with many counts. The genes are TRBV4-2 and TRBJ2-5; D gene uncertain. This CDR3 contains 14 residues. Per the germline V gene, CDR1 is LGHNA and CDR2 is YNFKEQ. The V end was cut by 2 bases, the J end by 0 bases, with 7 bases between. The CDR3 DNA reads as TGTGCCAGCAGCCAATCCCCTAACCAAGAGACCCAGTACTTC. Protein sequence: CASSQSPNQETQYF.

This clonotype appeared many times. The genes are TRBV12-3 or TRBV12-4 and TRBJ2-4; TRBD2 might be the D (5 bases). V lost 6 bases, J lost 8 bases, and 11 bases lay in between. The CDR3 sequence is 12 residues long. CDR3 region: CASSRTEDIQYF. CDR3 bases: TGTGCCAGCAGCCGGACGGAGGACATTCAGTACTTC.

Ten or more counts support this clonotype. The chain combines TRBV20-1 with TRBJ2-7; D possibly corresponds to TRBD2 (5 bases). This CDR3 has 13 amino acids. The V gene lost 3 bases and the J gene lost 2 bases, with 11 bases spanning the gap. Per germline, CDR1 DFQATT and CDR2 SNEGSKA (reference sequence). CDR3 loop: CSASTGRTYEQYF. CDR3 sequence (DNA): TGCAGTGCTAGTACGGGGAGAACCTACGAGCAGTACTTC.

In its sample, this clonotype was seen many times. The gene calls are TRBV29-1 and TRBJ2-1; 9 bases are shared with TRBD2. The ends lost 4 bases at V and 4 bases at J; junction bases unmatched: 14. The CDR3 totals 17 residues. Germline V CDR1 and CDR2: SQVTM, ANQGSEA. The DNA of the CDR3 is TGCAGCGTTGGCCAGGGCGACCTAGCGGGGCTATACAATGAGCAGTTCTTC. Protein product: CSVGQGDLAGLYNEQFF.

A word on this clonotype: This could be a read error, since a much larger clone is one nucleotide away. The chain recombines TRBV29-1 with TRBJ2-5, with 7 nucleotides matching TRBD1. The CDR3 runs to 11 residues. Germline V gives CDR1 SQVTM, CDR2 ANQGSEA. V gave up 8 bases and J gave up 5 bases; unmatched junction bases: 5. This chain's CDR3 is CSSDREETQYF. In DNA form, the CDR3 reads TGCAGCTCCGACAGGGAGGAGACCCAGTACTTC.

This clonotype was seen at least ten times. The rearrangement links TRBV9 to TRBJ2-3; 12 bases are shared with TRBD2. This CDR3 comprises 16 residues. V lost 2 bases and J lost 5; bases outside the gene matches: 6. Germline CDR1 SGDLS, CDR2 YYNGEE. As DNA, the CDR3 is TGTGCCAGCAGCGTGACTAGCGGGAGTTATGGAGATACGCAGTATTTT. It codes for CASSVTSGSYGDTQYF.

This chain joins TRBV5-5 and TRBJ2-1; D is unresolved. Germline V gives CDR1 SGHKS, CDR2 YYEKEE (reference sequence). The CDR3 is 14 residues long. Deletions cut 2 bases from V and 5 bases from J, with 11 bases between. The CDR3 coding sequence is TGTGCCAGCAGCTTCCCTGAATCGAACAATGAGCAGTTCTTC. This encodes CASSFPESNNEQFF. Looking up the rest from reference TRBV5-5 and TRBJ2-1 gives the full variable domain: DAGVTQSPTHLIKTRGQQVTLRCSPISGHKSVSWYQQVLGQGPQFIFQYYEKEERGRGNFPDRFSARQFPNYSSELNVNALLLGDSALYLCASSFPESNNEQFFGPGTRLTVL.

There are many counts of this clonotype. The V gene is TRBV27, the J gene TRBJ1-2; D is unclear. This CDR3 spans 13 amino acids. CDR1 MNHEY and CDR2 SMNVEV come from the germline V gene (reference sequence). Between the trimmed V and J ends, which lost 3 bases and 0 bases, there was a span of 5 bases. DNA for the CDR3: TGTGCCAGCAGTTTTGGAGCTAACTATGGCTACACCTTC. Its protein product is CASSFGANYGYTF.

This clonotype has a count of ten or more. The rearrangement links TRBV20-1 to TRBJ2-3, with 11 positions matching TRBD2. The V gene's germline CDR1 is DFQATT and CDR2 SNEGSKA (reference sequence). Losses at the gene ends were 5 bases for V and 0 bases for J; bases not matched to a gene: 19. This CDR3 comprises 20 residues. DNA of the CDR3: TGCAGTGCTCGGAGGGGGGCCGGGACTAGCGGATTCTCTAGCACAGATACGCAGTATTTT. This translates into CSARRGAGTSGFSSTDTQYF.

This clonotype was seen many times. The V gene is TRBV12-3 or TRBV12-4, the J gene TRBJ1-1, with a tentative D call TRBD1 (5 bases). Trimming shortened V by 5 bases and J by 1 base, and 14 bases separated the two germline ends. CDR3 length equals 15 residues. In DNA form, the CDR3 reads TGTGCCAGCAGTGAAAGTAATCAGGGGAACACTGAAGCTTTCTTT. Translating it yields CASSESNQGNTEAFF.

This clonotype was counted at least ten times. The rearrangement uses TRBV25-1 and TRBJ2-1; D gene unclear. Germline CDR1 reads MGHDK; CDR2 reads SYGVNS. The CDR3 is made up of 12 amino acids. V dropped 5 bases and J dropped 7 bases, with 9 bases sitting between them. CDR3 region: CASSRISNEQFF. DNA for the CDR3: TGTGCCAGCAGTCGAATATCGAATGAGCAGTTCTTC.